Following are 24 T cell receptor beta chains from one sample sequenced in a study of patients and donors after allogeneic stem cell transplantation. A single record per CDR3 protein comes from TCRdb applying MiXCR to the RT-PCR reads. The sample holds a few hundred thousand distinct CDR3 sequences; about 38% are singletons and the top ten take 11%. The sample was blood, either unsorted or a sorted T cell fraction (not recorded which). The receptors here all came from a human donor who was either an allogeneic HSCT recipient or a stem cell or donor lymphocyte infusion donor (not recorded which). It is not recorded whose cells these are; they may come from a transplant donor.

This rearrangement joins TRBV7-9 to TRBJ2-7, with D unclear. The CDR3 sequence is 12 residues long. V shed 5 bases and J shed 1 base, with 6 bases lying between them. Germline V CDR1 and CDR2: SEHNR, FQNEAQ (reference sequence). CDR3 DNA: TGTGCCAGCAGCCCTAAGTCCTACGAGCAGTACTTC. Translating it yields CASSPKSYEQYF.

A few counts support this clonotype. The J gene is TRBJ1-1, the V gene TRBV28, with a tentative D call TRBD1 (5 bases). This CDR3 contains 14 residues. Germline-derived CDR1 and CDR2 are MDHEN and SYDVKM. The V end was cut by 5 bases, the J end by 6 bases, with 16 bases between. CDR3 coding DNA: TGTGCCAGCAGTCCCCCTAGCAGGGAAGCTGAAGCTTTCTTT. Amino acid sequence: CASSPPSREAEAFF.

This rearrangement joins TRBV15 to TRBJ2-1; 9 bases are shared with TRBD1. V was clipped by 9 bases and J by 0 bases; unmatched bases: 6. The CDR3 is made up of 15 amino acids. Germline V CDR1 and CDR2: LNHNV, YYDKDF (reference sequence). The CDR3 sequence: CATDRGTSSYNEQFF. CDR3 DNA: TGTGCCACAGACAGGGGGACAAGCTCCTACAATGAGCAGTTCTTC.

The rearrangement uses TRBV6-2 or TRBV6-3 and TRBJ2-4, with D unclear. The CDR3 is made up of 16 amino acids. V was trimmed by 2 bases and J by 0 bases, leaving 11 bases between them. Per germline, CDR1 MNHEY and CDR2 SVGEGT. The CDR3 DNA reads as TGTGCCAGCAGTTACGGGGATCTGTCAGCCAAAAACATTCAGTACTTC. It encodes CASSYGDLSAKNIQYF.

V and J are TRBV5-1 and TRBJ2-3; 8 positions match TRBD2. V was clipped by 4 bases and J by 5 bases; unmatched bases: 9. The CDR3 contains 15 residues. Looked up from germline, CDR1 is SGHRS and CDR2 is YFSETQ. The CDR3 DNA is TGCGCCAGCAGCCCGATCGGGGGGGCGCGAGATACGCAGTATTTT. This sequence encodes CASSPIGGARDTQYF.

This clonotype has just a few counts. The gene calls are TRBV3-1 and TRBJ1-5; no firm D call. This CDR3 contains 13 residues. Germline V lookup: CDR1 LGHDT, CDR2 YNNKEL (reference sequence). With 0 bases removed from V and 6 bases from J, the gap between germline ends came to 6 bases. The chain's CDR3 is CASSQDKVQPQHF. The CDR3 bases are TGTGCCAGCAGCCAAGATAAAGTTCAGCCCCAGCATTTT. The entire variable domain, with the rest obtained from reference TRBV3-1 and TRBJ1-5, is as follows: DTAVSQTPKYLVTQMGNDKSIKCEQNLGHDTMYWYKQDSKKFLKIMFSYNNKELIINETVPNRFSPKSPDKAHLNLHINSLELGDSAVYFCASSQDKVQPQHFGDGTRLSIL.

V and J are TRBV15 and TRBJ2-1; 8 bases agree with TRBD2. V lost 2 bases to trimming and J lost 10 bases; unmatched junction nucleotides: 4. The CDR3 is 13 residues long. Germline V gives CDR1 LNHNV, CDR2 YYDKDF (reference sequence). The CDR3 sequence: CATSRPRGGEQFF. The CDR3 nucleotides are TGTGCCACCAGCAGACCCCGGGGGGGCGAGCAGTTCTTC.

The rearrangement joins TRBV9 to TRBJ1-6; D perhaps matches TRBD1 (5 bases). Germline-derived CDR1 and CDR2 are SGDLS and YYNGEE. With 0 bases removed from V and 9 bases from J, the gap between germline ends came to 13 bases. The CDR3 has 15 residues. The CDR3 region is CASSVATGGGSPLHF. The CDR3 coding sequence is TGTGCCAGCAGCGTAGCTACGGGGGGGGGTTCACCCCTCCACTTT.

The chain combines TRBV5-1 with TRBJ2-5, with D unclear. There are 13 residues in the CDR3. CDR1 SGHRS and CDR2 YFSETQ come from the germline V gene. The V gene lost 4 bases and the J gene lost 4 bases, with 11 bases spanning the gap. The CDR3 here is CASSPEATETQYF. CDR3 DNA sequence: TGCGCCAGCAGCCCAGAAGCGACAGAGACCCAGTACTTC.

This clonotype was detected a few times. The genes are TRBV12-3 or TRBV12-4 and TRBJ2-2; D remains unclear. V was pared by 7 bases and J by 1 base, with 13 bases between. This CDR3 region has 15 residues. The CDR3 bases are TGTGCCAGCAACCTAGGCTTAGGGAACACCGGGGAGCTGTTTTTT. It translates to CASNLGLGNTGELFF.

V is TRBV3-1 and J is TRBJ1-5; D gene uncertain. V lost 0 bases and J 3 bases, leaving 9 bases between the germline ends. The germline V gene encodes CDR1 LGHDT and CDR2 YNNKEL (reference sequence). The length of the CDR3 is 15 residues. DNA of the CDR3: TGTGCCAGCAGCCAAGATCATCAGCCCAATCAGCCCCAGCATTTT. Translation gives CASSQDHQPNQPQHF.

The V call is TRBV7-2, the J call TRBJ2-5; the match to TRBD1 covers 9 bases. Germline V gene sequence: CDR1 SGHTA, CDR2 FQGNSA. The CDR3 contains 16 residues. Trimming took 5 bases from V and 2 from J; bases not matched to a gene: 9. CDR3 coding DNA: TGTGCCAGCAGCCATAGGGACAGGGAGCTTCAAGAGACCCAGTACTTC. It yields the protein CASSHRDRELQETQYF.

The CDR3 coding sequence is TGCAGTGCTAGAGGGGTTGGACAGTCCGGTGGCTACACCTTC. Amino acids: CSARGVGQSGGYTF. The rearrangement joins TRBV20-1 to TRBJ1-2, with D possibly matching TRBD1 (6 bases). The germline V gene has CDR1 DFQATT and CDR2 SNEGSKA (reference sequence). The CDR3 extends over 14 amino acids. The V end was cut by 1 base, the J end by 7 bases, with 16 bases between.

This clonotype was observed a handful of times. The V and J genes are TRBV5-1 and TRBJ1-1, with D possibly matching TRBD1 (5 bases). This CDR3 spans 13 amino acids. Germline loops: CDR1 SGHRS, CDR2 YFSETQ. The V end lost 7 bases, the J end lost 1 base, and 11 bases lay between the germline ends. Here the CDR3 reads CASSGAANTEAFF. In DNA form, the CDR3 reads TGCGCCAGCTCCGGGGCGGCGAACACTGAAGCTTTCTTT.

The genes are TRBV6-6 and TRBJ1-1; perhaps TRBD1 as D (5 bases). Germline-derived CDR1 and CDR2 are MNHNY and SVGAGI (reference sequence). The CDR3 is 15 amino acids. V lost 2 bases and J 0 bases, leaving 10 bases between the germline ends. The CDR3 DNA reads TGTGCCAGCAGTTACAGAACAGGTATGAACACTGAAGCTTTCTTT. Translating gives CASSYRTGMNTEAFF.

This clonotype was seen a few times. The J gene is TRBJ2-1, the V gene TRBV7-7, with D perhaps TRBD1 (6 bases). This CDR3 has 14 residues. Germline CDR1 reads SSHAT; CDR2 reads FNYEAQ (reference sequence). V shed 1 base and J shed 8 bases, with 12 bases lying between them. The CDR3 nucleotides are TGTGCCAGCAGCTTAGTGTCAGGGGAAGATGAGCAGTTCTTC. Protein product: CASSLVSGEDEQFF.

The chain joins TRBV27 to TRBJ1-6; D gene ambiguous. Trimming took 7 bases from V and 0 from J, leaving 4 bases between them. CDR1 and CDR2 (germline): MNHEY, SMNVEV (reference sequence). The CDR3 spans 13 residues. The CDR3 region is CASTGSYNSPLHF. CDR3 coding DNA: TGTGCCAGCACCGGCTCCTATAATTCACCCCTCCACTTT.

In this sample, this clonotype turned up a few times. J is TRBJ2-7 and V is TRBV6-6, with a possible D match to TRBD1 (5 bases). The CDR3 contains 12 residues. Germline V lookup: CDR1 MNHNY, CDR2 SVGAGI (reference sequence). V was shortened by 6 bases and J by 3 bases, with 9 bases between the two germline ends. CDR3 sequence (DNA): TGTGCCAGCAGATTTGACAGCTACGAGCAGTACTTC. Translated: CASRFDSYEQYF.

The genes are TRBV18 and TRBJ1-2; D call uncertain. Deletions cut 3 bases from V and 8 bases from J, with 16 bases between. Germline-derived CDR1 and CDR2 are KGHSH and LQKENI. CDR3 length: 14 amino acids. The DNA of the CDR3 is TGTGCCAGCTCACCGTTGGGTGCCCTAAAAGGCTACACCTTC. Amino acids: CASSPLGALKGYTF.

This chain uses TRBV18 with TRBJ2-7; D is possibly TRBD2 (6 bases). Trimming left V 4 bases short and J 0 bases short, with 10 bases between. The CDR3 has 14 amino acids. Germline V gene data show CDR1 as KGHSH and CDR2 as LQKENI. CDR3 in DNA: TGTGCCAGCTCACGGCGGGAAAGCTCCTACGAGCAGTACTTC. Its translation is CASSRRESSYEQYF.

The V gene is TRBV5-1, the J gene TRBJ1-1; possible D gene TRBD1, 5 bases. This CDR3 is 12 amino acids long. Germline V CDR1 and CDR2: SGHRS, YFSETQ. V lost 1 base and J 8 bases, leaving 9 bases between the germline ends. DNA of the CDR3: TGCGCCAGCAGCTTGAGACAGTCCGAAGCTTTCTTT. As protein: CASSLRQSEAFF.

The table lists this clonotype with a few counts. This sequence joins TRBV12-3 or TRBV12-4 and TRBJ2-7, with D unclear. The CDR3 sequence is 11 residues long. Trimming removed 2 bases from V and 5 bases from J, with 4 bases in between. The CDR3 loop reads CASSLIHEQYF. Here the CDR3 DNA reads TGTGCCAGCAGTTTAATCCACGAGCAGTACTTC.

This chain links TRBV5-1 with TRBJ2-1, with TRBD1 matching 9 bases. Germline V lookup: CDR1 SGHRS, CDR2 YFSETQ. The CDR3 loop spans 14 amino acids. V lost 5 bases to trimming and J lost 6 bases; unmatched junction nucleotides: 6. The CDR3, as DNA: TGCGCCAGCAGTTGGGACAGGGAAGGCAATGAGCAGTTCTTC. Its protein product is CASSWDREGNEQFF. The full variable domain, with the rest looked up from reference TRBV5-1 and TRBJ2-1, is KAGVTQTPRYLIKTRGQQVTLSCSPISGHRSVSWYQQTPGQGLQFLFEYFSETQRNKGNFPGRFSGRQFSNSRSEMNVSTLELGDSALYLCASSWDREGNEQFFGPGTRLTVL.

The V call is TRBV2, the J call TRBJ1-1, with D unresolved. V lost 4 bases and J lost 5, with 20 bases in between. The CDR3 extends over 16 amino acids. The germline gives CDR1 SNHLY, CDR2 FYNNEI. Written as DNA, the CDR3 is TGTGCCAGCAGTGGAGAGGGATTGGTGATGGGGACTGAAGCTTTCTTT. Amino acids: CASSGEGLVMGTEAFF.